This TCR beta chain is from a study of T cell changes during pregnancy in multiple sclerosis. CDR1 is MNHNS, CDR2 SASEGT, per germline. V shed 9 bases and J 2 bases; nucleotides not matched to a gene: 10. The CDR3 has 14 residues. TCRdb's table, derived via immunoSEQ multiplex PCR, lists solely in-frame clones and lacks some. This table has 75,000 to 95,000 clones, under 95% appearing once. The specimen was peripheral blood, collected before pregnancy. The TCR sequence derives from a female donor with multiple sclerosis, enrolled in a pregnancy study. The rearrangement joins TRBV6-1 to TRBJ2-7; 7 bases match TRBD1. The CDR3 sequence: CASQIRGTAYEQYF. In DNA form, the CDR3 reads TGTGCCAGTCAGATCCGTGGGACAGCCTACGAGCAGTACTTC.